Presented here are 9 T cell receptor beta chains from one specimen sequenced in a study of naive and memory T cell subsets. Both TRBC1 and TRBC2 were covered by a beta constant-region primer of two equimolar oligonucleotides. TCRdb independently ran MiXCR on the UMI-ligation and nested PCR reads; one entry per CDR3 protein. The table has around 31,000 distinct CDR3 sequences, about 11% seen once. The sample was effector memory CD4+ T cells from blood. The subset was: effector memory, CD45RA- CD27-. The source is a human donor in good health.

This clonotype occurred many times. CDR3 nucleotide sequence: TGTGCCAGCAGTCCGAACCTCCAGACCTACAATGAGCAGTTCTTC. As protein: CASSPNLQTYNEQFF. The chain joins TRBV11-2 to TRBJ2-1; D unclear. The CDR3 has 15 amino acids. V was trimmed by 6 bases and J by 2 bases, leaving 14 bases between them. CDR1 is SGHAT, CDR2 FQNNGV, per germline.

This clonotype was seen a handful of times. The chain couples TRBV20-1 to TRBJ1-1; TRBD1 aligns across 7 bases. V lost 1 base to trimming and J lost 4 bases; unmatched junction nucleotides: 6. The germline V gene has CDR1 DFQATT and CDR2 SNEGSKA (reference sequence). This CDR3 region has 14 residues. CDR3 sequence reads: CSARGDSLSTEAFF. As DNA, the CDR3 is TGCAGTGCTAGAGGGGACAGCCTGAGCACTGAAGCTTTCTTT.

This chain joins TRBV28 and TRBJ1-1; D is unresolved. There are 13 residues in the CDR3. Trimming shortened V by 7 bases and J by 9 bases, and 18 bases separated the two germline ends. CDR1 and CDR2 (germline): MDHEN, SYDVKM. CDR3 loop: CASKVPGSFQAFF. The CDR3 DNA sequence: TGTGCCAGCAAGGTCCCGGGGTCATTCCAAGCTTTCTTT. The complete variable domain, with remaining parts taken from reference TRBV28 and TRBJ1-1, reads DVKVTQSSRYLVKRTGEKVFLECVQDMDHENMFWYRQDPGLGLRLIYFSYDVKMKEKGDIPEGYSVSREKKERFSLILESASTNQTSMYLCASKVPGSFQAFFGQGTRLTVV.

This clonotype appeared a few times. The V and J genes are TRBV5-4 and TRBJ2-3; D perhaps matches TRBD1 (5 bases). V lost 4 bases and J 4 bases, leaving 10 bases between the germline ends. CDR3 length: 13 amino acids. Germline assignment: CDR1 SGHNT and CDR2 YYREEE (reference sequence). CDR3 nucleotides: TGTGCCAGCAGCCGAACAGGTGCAGATACGCAGTATTTT. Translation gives CASSRTGADTQYF.

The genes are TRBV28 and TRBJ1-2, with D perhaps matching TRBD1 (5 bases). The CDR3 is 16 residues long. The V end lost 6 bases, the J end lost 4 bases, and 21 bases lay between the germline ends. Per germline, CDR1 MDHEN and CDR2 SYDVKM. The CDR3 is CASSPPSARRGYGYTF. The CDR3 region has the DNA TGTGCCAGCAGCCCTCCTTCCGCTCGGAGGGGCTATGGCTACACCTTC.

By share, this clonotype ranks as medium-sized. Here the CDR3 DNA reads TGTGCCAGCAGCTTAAAGGCTAGCGGGGGGACAGATACGCAGTATTTT. Its protein is CASSLKASGGTDTQYF. This chain joins TRBV7-9 and TRBJ2-3; 11 nucleotides align to TRBD2. The J segment lost 3 bases and the V segment lost 2 bases, leaving 4 bases of the junction unmatched. The CDR3 has 16 residues. Per the germline V gene, CDR1 is SEHNR and CDR2 is FQNEAQ (reference sequence).

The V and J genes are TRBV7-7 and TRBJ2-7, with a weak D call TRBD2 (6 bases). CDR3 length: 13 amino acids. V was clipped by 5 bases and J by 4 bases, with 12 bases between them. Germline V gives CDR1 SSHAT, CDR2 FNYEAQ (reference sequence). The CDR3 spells CASSPGELYEQYF. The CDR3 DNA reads TGTGCCAGCAGCCCGGGGGAGTTGTACGAGCAGTACTTC.

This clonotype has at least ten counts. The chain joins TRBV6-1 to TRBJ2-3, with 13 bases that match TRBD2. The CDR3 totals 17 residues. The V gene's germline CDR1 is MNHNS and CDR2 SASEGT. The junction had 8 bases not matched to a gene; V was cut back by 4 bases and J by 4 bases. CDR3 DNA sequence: TGTGCCAGCAGTGCTAGGAGGACTAGCGGGGGAGCAGATACGCAGTATTTT. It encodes CASSARRTSGGADTQYF.

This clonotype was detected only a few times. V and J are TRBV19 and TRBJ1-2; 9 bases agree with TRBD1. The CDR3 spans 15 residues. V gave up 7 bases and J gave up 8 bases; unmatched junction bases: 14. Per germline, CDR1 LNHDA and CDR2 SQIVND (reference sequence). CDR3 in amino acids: CASTPQSDRGRGYTF. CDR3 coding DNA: TGTGCCAGTACCCCGCAGTCGGACAGGGGAAGGGGCTACACCTTC. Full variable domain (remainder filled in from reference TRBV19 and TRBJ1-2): DGGITQSPKYLFRKEGQNVTLSCEQNLNHDAMYWYRQDPGQGLRLIYYSQIVNDFQKGDIAEGYSVSREKKESFPLTVTSAQKNPTAFYLCASTPQSDRGRGYTFGSGTRLTVV.